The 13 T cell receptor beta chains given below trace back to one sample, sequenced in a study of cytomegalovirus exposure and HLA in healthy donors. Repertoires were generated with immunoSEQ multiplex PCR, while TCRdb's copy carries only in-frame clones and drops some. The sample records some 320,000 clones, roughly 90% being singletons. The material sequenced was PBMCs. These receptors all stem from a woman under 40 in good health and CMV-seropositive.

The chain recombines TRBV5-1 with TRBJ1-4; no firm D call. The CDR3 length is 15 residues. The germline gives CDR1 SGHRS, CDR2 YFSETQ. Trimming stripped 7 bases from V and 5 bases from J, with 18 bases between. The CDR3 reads CASRPMAFSNEKLFF. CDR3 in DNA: TGCGCCAGCCGGCCCATGGCTTTTTCAAATGAAAAACTGTTTTTT.

The CDR3 sequence is CASSEAGGPNEQFF. DNA of the CDR3: TGTGCCAGCAGCGAAGCGGGGGGGCCCAATGAGCAGTTCTTC. The V call is TRBV9, the J call TRBJ2-1; 10 positions match TRBD2. The germline gives CDR1 SGDLS, CDR2 YYNGEE. V dropped 3 bases and J dropped 6; count of bases not matched to a gene: 3. The length of the CDR3 is 14 residues.

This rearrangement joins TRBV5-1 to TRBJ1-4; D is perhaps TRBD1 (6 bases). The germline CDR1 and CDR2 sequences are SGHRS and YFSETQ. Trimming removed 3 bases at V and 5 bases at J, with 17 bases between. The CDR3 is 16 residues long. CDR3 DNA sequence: TGCGCCAGCAGCTGGGGCACCCCTAGGGGGAATGAAAAACTGTTTTTT. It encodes CASSWGTPRGNEKLFF.

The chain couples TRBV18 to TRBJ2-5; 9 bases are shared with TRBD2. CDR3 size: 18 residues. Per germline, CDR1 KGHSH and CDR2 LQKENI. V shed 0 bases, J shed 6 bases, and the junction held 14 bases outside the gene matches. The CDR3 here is CASSPPLAGAPAGQTQYF. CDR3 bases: TGTGCCAGCTCACCACCGTTAGCGGGGGCGCCTGCGGGTCAGACCCAGTACTTC.

CDR3 residues: CASRRLGGQGDSPLHF. In DNA, the CDR3 is TGTGCCAGCAGGCGCCTCGGCGGGCAGGGGGATTCACCCCTCCACTTT. The chain carries TRBV27 and TRBJ1-6; 7 bases fit TRBD1. The CDR3 is made up of 16 amino acids. CDR1 is MNHEY and CDR2 is SMNVEV in the germline V gene (reference sequence). Germline trimming cut 6 bases from V and 8 bases from J; bases unmatched to any gene: 13.

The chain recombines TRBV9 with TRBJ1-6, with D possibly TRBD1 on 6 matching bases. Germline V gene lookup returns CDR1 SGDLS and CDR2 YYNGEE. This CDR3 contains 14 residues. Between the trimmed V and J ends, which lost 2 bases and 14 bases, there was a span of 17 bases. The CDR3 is CASSVDSVPSTLHF. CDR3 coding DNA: TGTGCCAGCAGCGTGGACAGCGTCCCAAGTACCCTCCACTTT.

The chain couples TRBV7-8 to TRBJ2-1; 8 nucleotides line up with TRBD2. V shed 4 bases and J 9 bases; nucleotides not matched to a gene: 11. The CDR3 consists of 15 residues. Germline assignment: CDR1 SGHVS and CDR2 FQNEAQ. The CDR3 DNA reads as TGTGCCAGCAGCTCTCAGCGGGGGTCCGGCAGTGAGCAGTTCTTC. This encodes CASSSQRGSGSEQFF.

CDR3 DNA: TGTGCCAGCAGCCAAGAGTATTTTGAGCAGTTCTTC. Its protein product is CASSQEYFEQFF. The J gene is TRBJ2-1, the V gene TRBV14; no firm D call. Germline assignment: CDR1 SGHDN and CDR2 FVKESK. The germline V and J ends were trimmed by 0 bases and 9 bases, with 6 bases remaining between them. The CDR3 extends over 12 amino acids.

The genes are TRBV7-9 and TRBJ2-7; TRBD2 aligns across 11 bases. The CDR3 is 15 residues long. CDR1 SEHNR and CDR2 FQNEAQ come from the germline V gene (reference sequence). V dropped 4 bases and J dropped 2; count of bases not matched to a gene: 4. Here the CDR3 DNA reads TGTGCCAGCAGCTCCCCGGGACTAGCGGCCTACGAGCAGTACTTC. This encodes CASSSPGLAAYEQYF. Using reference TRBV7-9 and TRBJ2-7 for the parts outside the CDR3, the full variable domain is DTGVSQNPRHKITKRGQNVTFRCDPISEHNRLYWYRQTLGQGPEFLTYFQNEAQLEKSRLLSDRFSAERPKGSFSTLEIQRTEQGDSAMYLCASSSPGLAAYEQYFGPGTRLTVT.

The CDR3 DNA reads as TGTGCCAGCAGAGGGGTTTGGGGAGCTAACTATGGCTACACCTTC. Translation gives CASRGVWGANYGYTF. The chain couples TRBV5-8 to TRBJ1-2; D may be TRBD1 (5 bases). The CDR3 extends over 15 amino acids. Between the trimmed V and J ends, which lost 5 bases and 0 bases, there was a span of 14 bases. Germline V lookup: CDR1 SGHTS, CDR2 YDEGEE.

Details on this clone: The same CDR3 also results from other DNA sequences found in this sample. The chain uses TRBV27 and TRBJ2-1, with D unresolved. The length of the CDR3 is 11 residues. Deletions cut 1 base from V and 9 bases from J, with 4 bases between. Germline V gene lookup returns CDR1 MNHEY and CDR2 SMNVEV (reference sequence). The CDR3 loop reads CASSLLGEQFF. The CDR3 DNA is TGTGCCAGCAGTTTATTGGGTGAGCAGTTCTTC.

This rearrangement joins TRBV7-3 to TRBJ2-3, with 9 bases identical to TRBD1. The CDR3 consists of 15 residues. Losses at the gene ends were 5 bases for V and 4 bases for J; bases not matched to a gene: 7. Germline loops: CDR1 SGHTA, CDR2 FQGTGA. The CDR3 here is CASSRGQGRSDTQYF. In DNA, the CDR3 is TGTGCCAGCAGCAGAGGACAGGGGAGGTCAGATACGCAGTATTTT.

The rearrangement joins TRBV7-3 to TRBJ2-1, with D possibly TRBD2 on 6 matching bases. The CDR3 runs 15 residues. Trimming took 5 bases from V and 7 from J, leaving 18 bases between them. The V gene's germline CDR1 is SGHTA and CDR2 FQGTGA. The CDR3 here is CASSPGVGSKNEQFF. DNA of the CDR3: TGTGCCAGCAGCCCCGGGGTCGGGAGTAAAAATGAGCAGTTCTTC.